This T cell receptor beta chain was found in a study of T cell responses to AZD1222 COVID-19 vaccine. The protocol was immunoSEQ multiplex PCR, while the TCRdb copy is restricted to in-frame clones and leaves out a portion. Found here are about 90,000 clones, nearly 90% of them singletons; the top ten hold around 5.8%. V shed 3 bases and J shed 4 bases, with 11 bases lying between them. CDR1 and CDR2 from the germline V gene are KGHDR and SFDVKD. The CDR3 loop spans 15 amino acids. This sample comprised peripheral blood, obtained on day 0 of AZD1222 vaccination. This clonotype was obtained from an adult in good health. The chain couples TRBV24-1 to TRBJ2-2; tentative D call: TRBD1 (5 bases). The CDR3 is CATSDRTLVTGELFF. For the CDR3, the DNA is TGTGCCACCAGTGATCGGACATTAGTCACCGGGGAGCTGTTTTTT.